This TCR beta chain was identified in a study of OX40 agonist ivuxolimab in advanced cancers. Study as a whole: Patients enrolled in dose escalation were diagnosed with hepatocellular carcinoma, melanoma, renal cell or head and neck cancer.

Data came from immunoSEQ multiplex PCR; TCRdb stores just in-frame clones and leaves some out. The repertoire holds some 80,000 clones, roughly 91% seen once, with over 2.5% in the top ten. The CDR3 runs 14 residues. The trim removed 4 bases at V and 8 bases at J, leaving 8 bases unmatched. CDR1 and CDR2 (germline): SGHTA, FQGNSA. The rearrangement links TRBV7-2 to TRBJ1-1, with 9 nucleotides matching TRBD1. The source of this sequence is an adult with an advanced solid tumor such as melanoma, head and neck, liver or kidney cancer. This material consisted of CD4+ or CD8+ T cells sorted from blood, taken in a trial of the OX40 agonist ivuxolimab. As DNA, the CDR3 is TGTGCCAGCAGCTCGCGGACAGGGGTGACGGAAGCTTTCTTT. Its translation: CASSSRTGVTEAFF.